Presented here are 32 T cell receptor beta chains from one specimen sequenced in a study of blood T cells in healthy people across ages. The use of a sample-barcoded 5' primer and a J-beta primer mix characterized a second PCR of about 6 to 12 cycles. TCRdb analysed the 5' RACE reads with MiXCR anew, one entry per CDR3 protein. The sample lists some 560,000 distinct CDR3 sequences, about 29% occurring once. This same sample was also part of a study on T cells of mothers and their children.

Sequencing used blood. The receptors stem from a boy between 2 and 10 years old in good health.

This clonotype was seen only a few times. The chain links TRBV14 to TRBJ2-4, with D perhaps assigned TRBD1 or TRBD2 (5 bases each). Trimming stripped 1 base from V and 1 base from J, with 20 bases between. Per the germline V gene, CDR1 is SGHDN and CDR2 is FVKESK. The length of the CDR3 is 19 residues. CDR3 DNA: TGTGCCAGCAGCCAAGGTGGGACCCACCTAACTGCGGCCAAAAACATTCAGTACTTC. This sequence encodes CASSQGGTHLTAAKNIQYF.

This sequence joins TRBV5-1 and TRBJ1-1; TRBD1 matches at 10 bases. With V trimmed by 1 base and J by 0 bases, 9 bases remained unmatched. The CDR3 totals 18 residues. Germline loops: CDR1 SGHRS, CDR2 YFSETQ. CDR3 coding DNA: TGCGCCAGCAGCTTGCCCAAGACAGGGGGCGCGTTGAACACTGAAGCTTTCTTT. Protein: CASSLPKTGGALNTEAFF.

This clonotype was seen more than once but under ten times. The chain uses TRBV7-9 and TRBJ2-7; D perhaps matches TRBD2 (6 bases). CDR3 size: 15 residues. Germline V gives CDR1 SEHNR, CDR2 FQNEAQ (reference sequence). The V and J ends lost 5 bases and 5 bases respectively, with 19 bases between them. DNA of the CDR3: TGTGCCAGCAGCCTTTTTCGGGGCCGCGGGGACGAGCAGTACTTC. Amino acids: CASSLFRGRGDEQYF.

V is TRBV6-6 and J is TRBJ2-6; the D is unclear. The CDR3 totals 13 residues. Germline V gene sequence: CDR1 MNHNY, CDR2 SVGAGI (reference sequence). The ends were cut back, 7 bases at V and 4 bases at J, with 8 bases in the middle. The CDR3 loop reads CASIPGGANVLTF. The CDR3 DNA reads as TGTGCCAGCATCCCCGGGGGGGCCAACGTCCTGACTTTC.

The gene calls are TRBV20-1 and TRBJ2-7, with TRBD1 identical over 8 bases. In germline, CDR1 is DFQATT, CDR2 SNEGSKA (reference sequence). The CDR3 is 14 residues long. V lost 4 bases to trimming and J lost 3 bases; unmatched junction nucleotides: 8. The CDR3 DNA reads as TGCAGTGCTAAGGACAGACAGGGGCTCTACGAGCAGTACTTC. This codes for CSAKDRQGLYEQYF.

This clonotype was observed a handful of times. This rearrangement joins TRBV5-1 to TRBJ1-1; the D is unclear. The CDR3 contains 14 residues. CDR1 and CDR2 from the germline V gene are SGHRS and YFSETQ. V was cut by 0 bases and J by 0 bases, with 6 bases left in between. CDR3 nucleotide sequence: TGCGCCAGCAGCTTGGCGGCAATGAACACTGAAGCTTTCTTT. Amino acid sequence: CASSLAAMNTEAFF.

The count of this clonotype is one. This sequence joins TRBV9 and TRBJ2-1; 8 bases map to TRBD2. After removal of 0 bases from V and 9 bases from J, the junction contained 8 bases not matched to a gene. Germline CDR1 SGDLS, CDR2 YYNGEE. The CDR3 is made up of 15 amino acids. The CDR3 DNA follows: TGTGCCAGCAGCGTAGAGGTTCAGGCGGGGGGTGAGCAGTTCTTC. Protein product: CASSVEVQAGGEQFF.

This chain links TRBV3-1 with TRBJ2-3; D gene uncertain. CDR1 and CDR2 from the germline V gene are LGHDT and YNNKEL (reference sequence). Trimming took off 1 base at V and 3 bases at J, with 11 bases between the two ends. The CDR3 totals 15 residues. CDR3 region: CASSQGLNPTDTQYF. Here the CDR3 DNA reads TGTGCCAGCAGCCAAGGACTCAACCCAACAGATACGCAGTATTTT.

The chain combines TRBV12-3 or TRBV12-4 with TRBJ2-7; 8 bases align to TRBD2. V shed 5 bases and J 6 bases; nucleotides not matched to a gene: 12. The CDR3 is made up of 15 amino acids. The CDR3 region is CASSHSGRGPIEQYF. The CDR3 DNA sequence: TGTGCCAGCAGTCACAGCGGGAGAGGCCCCATCGAGCAGTACTTC.

Here the CDR3 reads CASSTHLGGVYEQYF. In DNA, the CDR3 is TGTGCCAGCAGCACGCATCTGGGAGGAGTCTACGAGCAGTACTTC. The chain has TRBV2 and TRBJ2-7, with D tentatively TRBD2 (6 bases). This CDR3 region has 15 residues. V was cut by 6 bases and J by 3 bases, with 18 bases left in between. Germline lookup yields CDR1 SNHLY and CDR2 FYNNEI.

The sample holds one count of this clonotype. The rearrangement links TRBV7-2 to TRBJ2-7; TRBD2 aligns across 11 bases. V shed 1 base, J shed 6 bases, and the junction held 8 bases outside the gene matches. The CDR3 spans 16 residues. Germline V gene data show CDR1 as SGHTA and CDR2 as FQGNSA. In nucleotides, the CDR3 is TGTGCCAGCAGCTTAGAAGGAGGTAGCGGGAGGGTCGAGCAGTACTTC. It translates to CASSLEGGSGRVEQYF.

This clonotype was found a few times. The chain has TRBV20-1 and TRBJ1-3; the D gene is possibly TRBD1 (5 bases). V was pared by 3 bases and J by 2 bases, with 14 bases between. The V gene's germline CDR1 is DFQATT and CDR2 SNEGSKA (reference sequence). The CDR3 consists of 15 residues. The CDR3 is CSARPEGSPGNTIYF. In DNA form, the CDR3 reads TGCAGTGCTAGGCCCGAGGGGTCGCCTGGAAACACCATATATTTT.

The chain uses TRBV5-1 and TRBJ2-5; 10 bases map to TRBD2. With the DNA end fitting TRBJ2-1 better, the J assignment may be wrong. The CDR3 runs 13 residues. The germline gives CDR1 SGHRS, CDR2 YFSETQ. Written as DNA, the CDR3 is TGCGCCAGCAGCTGGGGACTAGCGAGGGAGCAGTTCTTC. Encoded protein: CASSWGLAREQFF.

This clonotype showed up just a few times. V is TRBV6-5 and J is TRBJ1-2, with D perhaps matching TRBD1 (6 bases). CDR1 is MNHEY, CDR2 SVGAGI, per germline. This CDR3 is built from 13 residues. V dropped 6 bases and J dropped 8 bases, with 16 bases sitting between them. CDR3 sequence reads: CASSRPGALGYTF. The CDR3 bases are TGTGCCAGCAGCCGGCCAGGGGCTTTGGGCTACACCTTC.

For the CDR3, the DNA is TGTGCCATCAGTGAAACGGCCTACAATGAGCAGTTCTTC. This gives the protein CAISETAYNEQFF. The chain has TRBV10-3 and TRBJ2-1; the D is unclear. The germline V gene encodes CDR1 ENHRY and CDR2 SYGVKD. V dropped 3 bases and J dropped 2 bases, with 5 bases sitting between them. This CDR3 is built from 13 residues.

The J gene is TRBJ2-5, the V gene TRBV9; weak D call: TRBD2 (6 bases). Near its end, the DNA agrees better with TRBJ2-7, so the J call may be wrong. There are 14 residues in the CDR3. CDR1 is SGDLS, CDR2 YYNGEE, per germline. The chain's CDR3 is CASSAEGGWYEQYF. The DNA for the CDR3 is TGTGCCAGCAGCGCGGAGGGCGGATGGTACGAGCAGTACTTC.

V and J are TRBV7-9 and TRBJ1-2, with unresolved D. V dropped 2 bases and J dropped 4 bases, with 8 bases sitting between them. Germline V gene sequence: CDR1 SEHNR, CDR2 FQNEAQ (reference sequence). There are 13 residues in the CDR3. The CDR3 is CASSLQDLYGYTF. CDR3 DNA sequence: TGTGCCAGCAGCTTACAGGATCTCTATGGCTACACCTTC. Variable domain in full (rest from reference TRBV7-9 and TRBJ1-2): DTGVSQNPRHKITKRGQNVTFRCDPISEHNRLYWYRQTLGQGPEFLTYFQNEAQLEKSRLLSDRFSAERPKGSFSTLEIQRTEQGDSAMYLCASSLQDLYGYTFGSGTRLTVV.

This sequence joins TRBV19 and TRBJ1-2, with D hard to call. The CDR3 totals 14 residues. Germline V gene data show CDR1 as LNHDA and CDR2 as SQIVND (reference sequence). The germline V and J ends were trimmed by 9 bases and 3 bases, with 17 bases remaining between them. This CDR3 is CASCRAATDYGYTF. The CDR3 DNA is TGTGCCAGCTGCCGGGCCGCGACGGACTATGGCTACACCTTC.

At least ten counts were recorded for this clonotype. The gene calls are TRBV24-1 and TRBJ2-2; D uncertain. Trimming removed 1 base from V and 5 bases from J, with 4 bases in between. The CDR3 sequence is 13 residues long. CDR1 is KGHDR and CDR2 is SFDVKD in the germline V gene. The CDR3 spells CATSDLTTGELFF. The CDR3 DNA follows: TGTGCCACCAGTGATTTAACAACCGGGGAGCTGTTTTTT.

The V and J genes are TRBV7-9 and TRBJ2-5; 8 bases fit TRBD1. Per germline, CDR1 SEHNR and CDR2 FQNEAQ (reference sequence). The CDR3 has 16 amino acids. V was clipped by 4 bases and J by 1 base; unmatched bases: 8. The CDR3 region is CASSSWDRRSQETQYF. DNA of the CDR3: TGTGCCAGCAGCTCTTGGGACAGGAGGTCCCAAGAGACCCAGTACTTC. The full variable domain, completed using reference TRBV7-9 and TRBJ2-5, is DTGVSQNPRHKITKRGQNVTFRCDPISEHNRLYWYRQTLGQGPEFLTYFQNEAQLEKSRLLSDRFSAERPKGSFSTLEIQRTEQGDSAMYLCASSSWDRRSQETQYFGPGTRLLVL.

The J gene is TRBJ2-1, the V gene TRBV6-4; tentatively, D is TRBD1 (6 bases). The V end lost 6 bases, the J end lost 7 bases, and 19 bases lay between the germline ends. Germline-derived CDR1 and CDR2 are MRHNA and SNTAGT. CDR3 size: 15 residues. The CDR3 DNA reads TGTGCCAGCAGCGTACAGGGACGGGGTGGGAATGAGCAGTTCTTC. Protein product: CASSVQGRGGNEQFF.

CDR3 sequence (DNA): TGTGCCAGCAGTGAAGGGGAGCTAGCGGGGAGCTCCTACAATGAGCAGTTCTTC. It specifies CASSEGELAGSSYNEQFF. The rearrangement uses TRBV2 and TRBJ2-1, with 9 nucleotides matching TRBD2. The germline V gene encodes CDR1 SNHLY and CDR2 FYNNEI. This CDR3 contains 18 residues. The V and J ends lost 1 base and 0 bases, in that order; junction bases with no gene match: 7.

This clonotype has more than one count but fewer than ten. The chain is built from TRBV28 and TRBJ2-5; D is possibly TRBD2 (7 bases). The length of the CDR3 is 15 residues. The V gene's germline CDR1 is MDHEN and CDR2 SYDVKM. V was clipped by 6 bases and J by 6 bases, with 20 bases between them. CDR3 bases: TGTGCCAGCAGCTCTGGGGGGGGGGCCGAGAAGACCCAGTACTTC. As protein: CASSSGGGAEKTQYF.

This clonotype was recorded a few times. The rearrangement links TRBV29-1 to TRBJ2-7, with TRBD2 identical over 11 bases. Germline V gene lookup returns CDR1 SQVTM and CDR2 ANQGSEA. Losses at the gene ends were 7 bases for V and 0 bases for J; bases not matched to a gene: 11. This CDR3 has 16 residues. The CDR3 region has the DNA TGCAGCGCCCGAGGGGGTACTAGCGGGAGCTCCTACGAGCAGTACTTC. It yields the protein CSARGGTSGSSYEQYF.

The gene calls are TRBV2 and TRBJ2-7; D is perhaps TRBD2 (6 bases). This CDR3 region has 15 residues. Per germline, CDR1 SNHLY and CDR2 FYNNEI. The ends were cut back, 6 bases at V and 6 bases at J, with 21 bases in the middle. The CDR3 bases are TGTGCCAGCAGCGACCGGGACTTTCGTACGGGCGAGCAGTACTTC. Translation gives CASSDRDFRTGEQYF.

The sample holds a few counts of this clonotype. The J gene is TRBJ1-3, the V gene TRBV6-5; 9 bases align to TRBD1. The germline V gene encodes CDR1 MNHEY and CDR2 SVGAGI. The ends lost 8 bases at V and 0 bases at J; junction bases unmatched: 5. The CDR3 consists of 15 residues. CDR3 coding DNA: TGTGCCAGCGGGGACAGGGCCCTCTCTGGAAACACCATATATTTT. Residues: CASGDRALSGNTIYF.

This sequence joins TRBV29-1 and TRBJ2-3; 9 positions agree with TRBD1. V lost 8 bases to trimming and J lost 0 bases; unmatched junction nucleotides: 3. This CDR3 comprises 13 residues. Germline loops: CDR1 SQVTM, CDR2 ANQGSEA. In DNA form, the CDR3 reads TGCAGCATCGGGACAGGGAGCACAGATACGCAGTATTTT. Its translation: CSIGTGSTDTQYF.

The V and J genes are TRBV12-3 or TRBV12-4 and TRBJ2-7; no clear D gene. The ends were cut back, 3 bases at V and 5 bases at J, with 5 bases in the middle. The CDR3 runs 11 residues. The CDR3 region is CASSLVDEQYF. In nucleotides, the CDR3 is TGTGCCAGCAGTTTGGTCGACGAGCAGTACTTC.

The chain uses TRBV7-2 and TRBJ1-2; D gene unclear. V was cut by 8 bases and J by 7 bases, with 17 bases left in between. Germline V gives CDR1 SGHTA, CDR2 FQGNSA. The CDR3 sequence is 13 residues long. The DNA of the CDR3 is TGTGCCAGCGCACCGGGTCGGCTTGTTGGCTACACCTTC. Translated, it gives CASAPGRLVGYTF.

CDR3 region: CATEGGETQYF. The CDR3 bases are TGTGCCACTGAGGGGGGGGAGACCCAGTACTTC. The J gene is TRBJ2-5, the V gene TRBV24-1, with D possibly matching TRBD2 (7 bases). Looked up from germline, CDR1 is KGHDR and CDR2 is SFDVKD. Trimming removed 10 bases from V and 5 bases from J, with 10 bases in between. The CDR3 is made up of 11 amino acids.

CDR3 bases: TGTGCCAGCAGCGTAGGCGGGGGTCTAGCCAAAAACATTCAGTACTTC. The encoded protein is CASSVGGGLAKNIQYF. The chain uses TRBV9 and TRBJ2-4; 7 bases line up with TRBD2. The V gene end was trimmed by 0 bases and the J gene end by 0 bases; junction bases not matched to a gene: 3. There are 16 residues in the CDR3. Germline-derived CDR1 and CDR2 are SGDLS and YYNGEE. The whole variable domain, remainder taken from reference TRBV9 and TRBJ2-4, is DSGVTQTPKHLITATGQRVTLRCSPRSGDLSVYWYQQSLDQGLQFLIQYYNGEERAKGNILERFSAQQFPDLHSELNLSSLELGDSALYFCASSVGGGLAKNIQYFGAGTRLSVL.

V and J are TRBV20-1 and TRBJ2-7, with D perhaps matching TRBD1 or TRBD2 (5 bases each). Germline CDR1 is DFQATT and CDR2 is SNEGSKA (reference sequence). The CDR3 has 13 amino acids. V lost 3 bases and J lost 4, with 13 bases in between. For the CDR3, the DNA is TGCAGTGCTAGCCGGGACCACGTTTACGAGCAGTACTTC. Translated: CSASRDHVYEQYF.